This paragraph covers one TCR beta chain sequence. What it binds is unknown. These data are taken from a study of PD-1 blockade in classical Hodgkin lymphoma. Notes on the study in general: A significant rise in TCR diversity was seen by C4D1 for CD4+ cells but not for CD8+ cells. Complete responders matched newly diagnosed patients in baseline diversity. The authors have not defined what causes the repertoire differences, possibly disease activity or prior therapy. Patients with an early start, nivolumab under 1 year after ASCT, were excluded.

Profiling relied on immunoSEQ multiplex PCR, and the TCRdb table lists in-frame clones only, not all of them. The sample records around 92,000 clones, 83% being singletons. Time point of the sample: cycle 4 day 1 (C4D1), after more than 5 weeks of nivolumab. All trial patients relapsed after autologous stem cell transplantation. The CDR3 is 11 amino acids. Germline-derived CDR1 and CDR2 are SEHNR and FQNEAQ (reference sequence). Deletions cut 2 bases from V and 8 bases from J, with 3 bases between. The source of this sequence is a human donor with classical Hodgkin lymphoma. The rearrangement links TRBV7-9 to TRBJ1-4; D not certain. The specimen comprised peripheral blood mononuclear cells (PBMCs), sampled before the fourth cycle of nivolumab. CDR3 residues: CASSLSEKLFF. For the CDR3, the DNA is TGTGCCAGCAGCTTATCGGAAAAACTGTTTTTT.